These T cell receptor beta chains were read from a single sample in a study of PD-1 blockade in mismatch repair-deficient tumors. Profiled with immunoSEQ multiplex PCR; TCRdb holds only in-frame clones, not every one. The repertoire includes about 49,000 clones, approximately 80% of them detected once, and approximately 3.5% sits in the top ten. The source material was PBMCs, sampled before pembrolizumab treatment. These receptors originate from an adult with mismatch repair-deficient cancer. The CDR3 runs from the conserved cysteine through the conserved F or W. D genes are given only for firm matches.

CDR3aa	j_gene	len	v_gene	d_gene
CASSGPGQGGKTQYF	TRBJ2-5	15	TRBV9	TRBD1
CASSGDWTGGGYGYTF	TRBJ1-2	16	TRBV27	NA
CASSQDWGNDEQYF	TRBJ2-7	14	TRBV27	NA
CASSLGRENTIYF	TRBJ1-3	13	TRBV5-1	NA
CATQPGGTDTQYF	TRBJ2-3	13	TRBV5-4	NA
CASSLDNEQFF	TRBJ2-1	11	TRBV5-1	NA
CASRYGGGGPDTQYF	TRBJ2-3	15	TRBV27	TRBD2
CASSLGGASTDTQYF	TRBJ2-3	15	TRBV5-4	NA
CASSTLAGDTDTQYF	TRBJ2-3	15	TRBV7-6	TRBD2
CASSVGGAGGPNQETQYF	TRBJ2-5	18	TRBV9	TRBD2
CAISEELTSGRLDEQYF	TRBJ2-7	17	TRBV10-3	TRBD2
CASSLAPNYGYTF	TRBJ1-2	13	TRBV7-3	NA
CSVEQVHRAAQYF	TRBJ2-5	13	TRBV29-1	NA
CASSLGTDWEQFF	TRBJ2-1	13	TRBV5-1	NA
CASSVDGLLGNQPQHF	TRBJ1-5	16	TRBV11-2	NA
CSVVQDGGGYTF	TRBJ1-2	12	TRBV29-1	NA
CASSPRGAGGISYNEQFF	TRBJ2-1	18	TRBV9	TRBD2
CASRDTANYGYTF	TRBJ1-2	13	TRBV2	NA
CASSVDITGELFF	TRBJ2-2	13	TRBV6-4	NA
CAWAGQAEAFF	TRBJ1-1	11	TRBV30	NA
CASSPGSQGETQYF	TRBJ2-5	14	TRBV7-7	NA
CASSLGAQETQYF	TRBJ2-5	13	TRBV5-1	NA
CAISESGSEQYF	TRBJ2-7	12	TRBV10-3	NA
CASSLRDPYGYTF	TRBJ1-2	13	TRBV5-6	NA
CASSLRGGDYGQPQHF	TRBJ1-5	16	TRBV5-5	NA
CAISEQGVNEKLFF	TRBJ1-4	14	TRBV10-3	TRBD1
CASSTGQGSSYGYTF	TRBJ1-2	15	TRBV6-1	TRBD1
CASSWGGAGYGYTF	TRBJ1-2	14	TRBV6-5	NA
CASSVGGSLSYEQYF	TRBJ2-7	15	TRBV5-1	TRBD2
CASSQVSGSSTDTQYF	TRBJ2-3	16	TRBV4-1	NA
CASSLGWRESGSYDTQYF	TRBJ2-3	18	TRBV7-9	NA
CASSLFVIAYEQYF	TRBJ2-7	14	TRBV5-6	NA
CASKKDLGTEAFF	TRBJ1-1	13	TRBV2	NA
CASSQKGEVPNEQFF	TRBJ2-1	15	TRBV7-8	NA
CASSYSRSPKGYGYTF	TRBJ1-2	16	TRBV6-6	NA
CASSPSDSYGYTF	TRBJ1-2	13	TRBV11-1	NA
CASSNQGAQGDTQYF	TRBJ2-3	15	TRBV19	TRBD1
CSVVINLAVYEQYF	TRBJ2-7	14	TRBV29-1	NA
CASSYGGSGEKLFF	TRBJ1-4	14	TRBV18	NA
CAWGLRETQYF	TRBJ2-5	11	TRBV30	NA
CASRPGQAGGELFF	TRBJ2-2	14	TRBV5-1	TRBD1
CASGGAGGTEAFF	TRBJ1-1	13	TRBV2	TRBD1
CASSSGRRNTGELFF	TRBJ2-2	15	TRBV11-2	NA
CSVEGLNLAGPSEQYF	TRBJ2-7	16	TRBV29-1	TRBD2
CASSLKALNEQFF	TRBJ2-1	13	TRBV7-9	NA
CASSEGIHMAEDTEAFF	TRBJ1-1	17	TRBV4-2	NA
CASRRDYEQYF	TRBJ2-7	11	TRBV27	NA
CASTNRRGQYTIYF	TRBJ1-3	14	TRBV6-6	NA
CASSWRGDEKLFF	TRBJ1-4	13	TRBV18	NA
CASSLTSGRVYNEQFF	TRBJ2-1	16	TRBV7-3	TRBD2
CASRAGRAGEAFF	TRBJ1-1	13	TRBV10-1	NA
CASSVVTGELFF	TRBJ2-2	12	TRBV9	NA
CASSIGQGDEKLFF	TRBJ1-4	14	TRBV6-6	TRBD1